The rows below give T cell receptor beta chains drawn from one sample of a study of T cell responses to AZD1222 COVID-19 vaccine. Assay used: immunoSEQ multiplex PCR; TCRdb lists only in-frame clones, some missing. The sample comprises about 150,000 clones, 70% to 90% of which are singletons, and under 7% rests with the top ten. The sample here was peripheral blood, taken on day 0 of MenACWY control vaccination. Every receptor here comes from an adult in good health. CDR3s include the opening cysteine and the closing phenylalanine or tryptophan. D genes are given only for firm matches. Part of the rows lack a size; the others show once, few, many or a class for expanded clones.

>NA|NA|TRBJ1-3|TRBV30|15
TGTGCCTGGAGTGTACTAGGGGTCACTGGAAACACCATATATTTT
CAWSVLGVTGNTIYF
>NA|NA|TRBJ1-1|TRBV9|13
TGTGCCAGCAGCGTAGACAGTGCGACTGAAGCTTTCTTT
CASSVDSATEAFF
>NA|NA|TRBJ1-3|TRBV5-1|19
TGCGCCAGCAGCTTGGGGGGACCCCGACAGGTCCTCGCCGGAAACACCATATATTTT
CASSLGGPRQVLAGNTIYF
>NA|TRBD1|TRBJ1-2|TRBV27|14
TGTGCCAGCAGTAACACAGGGGGCGTTTATGGCTACACCTTC
CASSNTGGVYGYTF
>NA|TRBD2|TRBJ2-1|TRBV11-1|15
TGTGCCAGCAGCTTAGTTTCCGGGGGAGGGAATGAGCAGTTCTTC
CASSLVSGGGNEQFF
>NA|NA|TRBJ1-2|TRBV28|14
TGTGCCAGCAGCCAGATTACTTCTAACTATGGCTACACCTTC
CASSQITSNYGYTF
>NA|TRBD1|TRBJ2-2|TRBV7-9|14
TGTGCCAGCAGCTCCGGACAGGCCACCGGGGAGCTGTTTTTT
CASSSGQATGELFF
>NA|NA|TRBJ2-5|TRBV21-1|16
TGTGCCAGCAGCACCCGGAGGGGGCGCGGGTTAGAGACCCAGTACTTC
CASSTRRGRGLETQYF
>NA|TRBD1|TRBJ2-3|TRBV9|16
TGTGCCAGCAGCCCGGTAGGGACAGGGGTCGGGGATACGCAGTATTTT
CASSPVGTGVGDTQYF
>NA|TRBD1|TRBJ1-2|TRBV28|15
TGTGCCAGCAGTTCTCCCGGGACAGGGACCTATGGCTACACCTTC
CASSSPGTGTYGYTF
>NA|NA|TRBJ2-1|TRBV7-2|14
TGTGCCAGCAGCCCCCTCCGGGTTGGCAATGAGCAGTTCTTC
CASSPLRVGNEQFF
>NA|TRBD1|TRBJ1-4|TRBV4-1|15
TGCGCCAGCAGCCAACTACAGGGGTTTGATGAAAAACTGTTTTTT
CASSQLQGFDEKLFF
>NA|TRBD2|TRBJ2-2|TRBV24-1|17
TGTGCCACCAGTGATGCCTTAGCGGGAGGGCTCACCGGGGAGCTGTTTTTT
CATSDALAGGLTGELFF
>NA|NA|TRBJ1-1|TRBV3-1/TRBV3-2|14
TGTGCCAGCAGTCGAGCGCAGAGGAACACTGAAGCTTTCTTT
CASSRAQRNTEAFF
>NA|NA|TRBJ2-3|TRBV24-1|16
TGTGCCACCAGTGATTCACGGGAGCATCCCACAGATACGCAGTATTTT
CATSDSREHPTDTQYF
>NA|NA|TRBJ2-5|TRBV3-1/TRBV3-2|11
TGTGCCAGCAGCCAAATTAAGACCCAGTACTTC
CASSQIKTQYF
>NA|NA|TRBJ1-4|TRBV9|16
TGTGCCAGCAGCGTAGGAGCAGGCCAGGGTGGCGAAAAACTGTTTTTT
CASSVGAGQGGEKLFF
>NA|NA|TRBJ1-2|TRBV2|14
TGTGCCAGCAGTGATTTGAGACCAGGCTATGGCTACACCTTC
CASSDLRPGYGYTF
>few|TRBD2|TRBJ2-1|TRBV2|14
TGTGCCACTAGACTAGCGGGGGGCTGGAATGAGCAGTTCTTC
CATRLAGGWNEQFF
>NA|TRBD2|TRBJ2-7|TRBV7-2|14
TGTGCCAGCAGCCGCACTAGCGCGGCCTACGAGCAGTACTTC
CASSRTSAAYEQYF
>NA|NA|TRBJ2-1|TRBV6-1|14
TGTGCCAGCAGTGAACAGGGTCCCTACAATGAGCAGTTCTTC
CASSEQGPYNEQFF
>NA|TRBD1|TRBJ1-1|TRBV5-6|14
TGTGCCAGCAGCCAGGACAGGGGGGACACTGAAGCTTTCTTT
CASSQDRGDTEAFF
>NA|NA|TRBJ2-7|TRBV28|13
TGTGCCAGCAGTTTTCGGGAGCGGTACGAGCAGTACTTC
CASSFRERYEQYF
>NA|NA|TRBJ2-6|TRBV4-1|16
TGCGCCAGCAGCCAAGATTGGCTCTCTGGGGCCAACGTCCTGACTTTC
CASSQDWLSGANVLTF
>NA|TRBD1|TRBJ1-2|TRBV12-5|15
TGTGCTAGTGGTATAAGACAGGGGGCACACTATGGCTACACCTTC
CASGIRQGAHYGYTF
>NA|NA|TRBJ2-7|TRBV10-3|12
TGTGCCACCCGGACTAACTCCTACGAGCAGTACTTC
CATRTNSYEQYF
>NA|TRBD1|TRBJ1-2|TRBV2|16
TGTGCCAGCAGTGAAGCCGACAGGGGGCGATTACGTGGCTACACCTTC
CASSEADRGRLRGYTF